This record looks at one T cell receptor (beta chain) sequence and its context. One entry per CDR3 protein results from TCRdb running MiXCR on the 5' RACE reads. The sample lists some 900,000 distinct CDR3 sequences, 12% occurring once. The source of the sample is a study of identical twins. V was trimmed by 3 bases and J by 5 bases, leaving 6 bases between them. Germline values: CDR1 KGHDR, CDR2 SFDVKD. The CDR3 is made up of 12 amino acids. The sample also formed part of further work on yellow fever vaccine responses in identical twins.

The source of this sequence is a woman aged 18-29 years in good health. This chain joins TRBV24-1 and TRBJ2-5; D call uncertain. Sequenced sample: PBMCs. CDR3 region: CATSDVGETQYF. The DNA of the CDR3 is TGTGCCACCAGTGATGTAGGGGAGACCCAGTACTTC.